The present T cell receptor beta chain was sequenced within a study of blood T cells in healthy people across ages. On the study more broadly: About one barcoded beta molecule per two T cells was the capture yield of template switching.

Study results and caveats: Lack of knowledge of donor CMV status possibly confounded expanded clonotype changes.

The V gene's germline CDR1 is DFQATT and CDR2 SNEGSKA (reference sequence). The CDR3 runs to 14 residues. The trim removed 5 bases at V and 3 bases at J, leaving 9 bases unmatched. The sample, approximately 11 milliliters of peripheral blood, was drawn from each donor. With regard to this clonotype: Its antigen is not known.

PCR was performed a second time for about 7 to 12 cycles using a sample-barcoded 5' primer and a J-beta primer mix. TCRdb analysed the 5' RACE reads with MiXCR anew, one entry per CDR3 protein. The sample holds more than 700,000 distinct CDR3 sequences; 35% to 60% are singletons and the top ten take roughly 20%. Specimen: blood. This chain uses TRBV20-1 with TRBJ2-5, with TRBD2 matching 7 bases. This TCR came from an elderly man in good health. CDR3 DNA sequence: TGCAGTGCTGGGAGCGGGAATGGGGAAGAGACCCAGTACTTC. Protein sequence: CSAGSGNGEETQYF.